This TCR beta chain was captured by sequencing in a study of OX40 agonist ivuxolimab in advanced cancers. In the study overall: Given to patients was ivuxolimab, an agonistic anti-OX40 (CD134) antibody. Three dose-escalation patients had partial responses: one with hepatocellular carcinoma and two with cutaneous melanoma.

The CDR3 extends over 12 amino acids. V shed 4 bases and J shed 6 bases, with 6 bases lying between them. Germline V gives CDR1 SGHNT, CDR2 YENEEA. A remark on this clone: What it binds is not known.

The repertoire was sequenced with immunoSEQ multiplex PCR; TCRdb's copy has only in-frame clones and lacks some. In the table there are tens of thousands of clones, approximately 76% of which are singletons. General study findings and limits: Researchers did not establish what antigens the expanded peripheral T cells target.

This chain connects TRBV11-3 to TRBJ2-2; D uncertain. Here the sequenced sample was CD4+ or CD8+ T cells sorted from blood, taken in a trial of the OX40 agonist ivuxolimab. The clonotype originates from an adult with an advanced solid tumor such as melanoma, head and neck, liver or kidney cancer. CDR3 sequence reads: CASSSMAGELFF. In DNA, the CDR3 is TGTGCCAGCAGCTCCATGGCCGGGGAGCTGTTTTTT.